This T cell receptor (beta chain) came from a study of cytotoxic CD8 clonotypes in ibrutinib-treated CLL. The study, taken as a whole, reports: Sustained-remission patients were sampled at different times than progressing patients were.

V lost 5 bases to trimming and J lost 4 bases, with 17 bases between them. This CDR3 contains 15 residues. Germline CDR1 and CDR2: MNHNY and SVGAGI (reference sequence). Method: immunoSEQ multiplex PCR; TCRdb's copy keeps in-frame clones and lacks some. The sample lists about 68,000 clones, approximately 70% seen once, with 5.7% in the top ten. Comment on this clone: The antigen is not known.

V and J are TRBV6-6 and TRBJ2-5; D might be TRBD2 (7 bases). This sample comprised PBMCs, obtained after 12 months of ibrutinib treatment. This sequence originates from a human donor with chronic lymphocytic leukemia. The CDR3: CASSPGRGASETQYF. Here the CDR3 DNA reads TGTGCCAGCAGTCCTGGACGGGGGGCATCAGAGACCCAGTACTTC.